The 10 T cell receptor beta chains given below trace back to one sample, sequenced in a study of blood T cell repertoires in COVID-19. Repertoires were generated with immunoSEQ multiplex PCR, while TCRdb's copy carries only in-frame clones and drops some. The sample contains approximately 92,000 clones, about 83% of which appear only once. Sequenced: peripheral blood. These receptor sequences come from a man between 70 and 80 years old with active or convalescent COVID-19.

The chain couples TRBV2 to TRBJ1-4; tentative D call: TRBD1 (6 bases). The CDR3 runs 11 residues. From germline, CDR1 is SNHLY and CDR2 FYNNEI. The ends were cut back, 9 bases at V and 14 bases at J, with 16 bases in the middle. The CDR3, as DNA: TGTGCCAGGAGGGGGACCTCCGGCCTGTTTTTT. It specifies CARRGTSGLFF.

The chain couples TRBV28 to TRBJ1-6; no clear D gene. CDR3 length equals 15 residues. Germline V gene lookup returns CDR1 MDHEN and CDR2 SYDVKM. V was clipped by 3 bases and J by 6 bases, with 12 bases between them. This CDR3 is CASSFQALGNSPLHF. Here the CDR3 DNA reads TGTGCCAGCAGTTTTCAGGCTCTGGGTAATTCACCCCTCCACTTT.

The chain links TRBV5-6 to TRBJ2-5; D might be TRBD2 (6 bases). This CDR3 is built from 14 residues. The germline V gene has CDR1 SGHDT and CDR2 YYEEEE. The ends were cut back, 0 bases at V and 2 bases at J, with 8 bases in the middle. The CDR3 DNA reads as TGTGCCAGCAGCTTGGAGCGGGTACAAGAGACCCAGTACTTC. This encodes CASSLERVQETQYF. The whole variable domain, remainder taken from reference TRBV5-6 and TRBJ2-5, is DAGVTQSPTHLIKTRGQQVTLRCSPKSGHDTVSWYQQALGQGPQFIFQYYEEEERQRGNFPDRFSGHQFPNYSSELNVNALLLGDSALYLCASSLERVQETQYFGPGTRLLVL.

This chain joins TRBV2 and TRBJ2-3; possible D gene TRBD1, 6 bases. Germline V gene sequence: CDR1 SNHLY, CDR2 FYNNEI. CDR3 length: 15 residues. V dropped 5 bases and J dropped 3 bases, with 15 bases sitting between them. CDR3 sequence reads: CASSPQGFWTDTQYF. The CDR3 DNA follows: TGTGCCAGCAGTCCACAGGGATTTTGGACAGATACGCAGTATTTT.

The chain joins TRBV30 to TRBJ2-2; 7 bases map to TRBD1. This CDR3 has 14 residues. Trimming took 3 bases from V and 6 from J; bases not matched to a gene: 7. Germline assignment: CDR1 GTSNPN and CDR2 SVGIG (reference sequence). CDR3 in amino acids: CAWRLQGTPGELFF. In nucleotides, the CDR3 is TGTGCCTGGAGGCTACAGGGGACGCCCGGGGAGCTGTTTTTT.

This chain joins TRBV5-1 and TRBJ1-5; no reliable D call. Germline V gene lookup returns CDR1 SGHRS and CDR2 YFSETQ. This CDR3 comprises 13 residues. V lost 5 bases and J lost 2, with 8 bases in between. CDR3 sequence (DNA): TGCGCCAGCAGTCGGTTGGGCAATCAGCCCCAGCATTTT. Encoded protein: CASSRLGNQPQHF.

The chain links TRBV6-6 to TRBJ2-3; weak D call: TRBD1 (6 bases). The CDR3 is 15 amino acids. V was cut by 4 bases and J by 1 base, with 12 bases left in between. Germline assignment: CDR1 MNHNY and CDR2 SVGAGI (reference sequence). The CDR3: CASSSQGQRTDTQYF. The CDR3 DNA is TGTGCCAGCAGTTCCCAAGGACAGCGCACAGATACGCAGTATTTT.

This clone was counted between two and nine times. The sample carries other DNA sequences with the same CDR3. The J gene is TRBJ2-7, the V gene TRBV3-1 (or the pseudogene TRBV3-2); perhaps TRBD2 as D (6 bases). This CDR3 region has 14 residues. CDR1 is LGHDT, CDR2 YNNKEL, per germline (reference sequence). The V end lost 4 bases, the J end lost 1 base, and 11 bases lay between the germline ends. CDR3 sequence: CASSRRGGSYEQYF. As DNA, the CDR3 is TGTGCCAGCAGCCGCCGTGGAGGGTCCTACGAGCAGTACTTC.

The V and J genes are TRBV3-1 (or the pseudogene TRBV3-2) and TRBJ2-5, with D possibly matching TRBD1 (5 bases). V was clipped by 4 bases and J by 3 bases, with 12 bases between them. Germline values: CDR1 LGHDT, CDR2 YNNKEL (reference sequence). The CDR3 covers 14 residues. In nucleotides, the CDR3 is TGTGCCAGCAGCCCCGGGCAGGGCAAAGAGACCCAGTACTTC. Translated, it gives CASSPGQGKETQYF.

The gene calls are TRBV28 and TRBJ1-1; possibly TRBD1 for D (5 bases). Germline V gives CDR1 MDHEN, CDR2 SYDVKM. The CDR3 has 13 amino acids. V was cut by 8 bases and J by 1 base, with 11 bases left in between. CDR3 nucleotide sequence: TGTGCCAGCGGGGGGGGGTCGAACACTGAAGCTTTCTTT. Its translation is CASGGGSNTEAFF.